The clone carrying this T cell receptor beta chain was detected a few times. This sample was taken from a study of blood T cell repertoires in COVID-19. Overall study: Samples came from the United States, Italy and Spain, spanning acute and convalescent COVID-19. In each case, the material was cDNA or gDNA derived from T cells, B-cell-depleted T cells, or PBMCs.

As handled by the study authors: Researchers report that nucleated cell counts were estimated from reference gene primer amplification. Repertoires were generated with immunoSEQ multiplex PCR, while TCRdb's copy carries only in-frame clones and drops some. V and J calls and clone size come straight from that table; D and trimming were deduced from the DNA. The sample holds about 230,000 clones, 80% to 85% seen once. This CDR3 is built from 13 residues. V lost 6 bases and J lost 5; bases outside the gene matches: 6. Germline V gives CDR1 SEHNR, CDR2 FQNEAQ (reference sequence). The sample was peripheral blood. The source is a woman aged 80 or older with active or convalescent COVID-19. The chain carries TRBV7-9 and TRBJ1-1; 7 bases map to TRBD1. CDR3 sequence: CASSPAGGTEAFF. The CDR3 bases are TGTGCCAGCAGTCCCGCAGGGGGGACTGAAGCTTTCTTT.